One and the same sample provided the 11 T cell receptor beta chains below, sequenced in a study of blood T cell repertoires in COVID-19. Produced via immunoSEQ multiplex PCR; TCRdb's table is partial and in-frame only. There are tens of thousands of clones in the sample; around 86% occur only once, and about 14% lies in the top ten. Sample: peripheral blood. The receptor set was obtained from a human donor in a cohort sampled during active COVID-19. The donor label of this sample is uncertain.

V usage is TRBV25-1 and J usage is TRBJ1-2; the D is unclear. Trimming took 5 bases from V and 1 from J, leaving 17 bases between them. The CDR3 consists of 16 residues. Germline V gene lookup returns CDR1 MGHDK and CDR2 SYGVNS. CDR3 region: CASSKVDHRGNYGYTF. The CDR3 nucleotides read TGTGCCAGCAGTAAAGTGGACCATCGGGGTAACTATGGCTACACCTTC.

V usage is TRBV3-1 (or the pseudogene TRBV3-2) and J usage is TRBJ1-4; 7 bases fit TRBD1. After removal of 5 bases from V and 4 bases from J, the junction contained 4 bases not matched to a gene. The CDR3 covers 14 residues. CDR1 is LGHDT, CDR2 YNNKEL, per germline (reference sequence). The CDR3 loop is CASSSQGFNEKLFF. Written as DNA, the CDR3 is TGTGCCAGCAGCTCACAGGGGTTTAATGAAAAACTGTTTTTT.

The chain employs TRBV29-1 and TRBJ1-4; the D gene is possibly TRBD1 (6 bases). V lost 6 bases and J 11 bases, leaving 16 bases between the germline ends. Per the germline V gene, CDR1 is SQVTM and CDR2 is ANQGSEA. This CDR3 has 12 residues. DNA of the CDR3: TGCAGCGTCCAACGCGCGCAGGGGAAACTGTTTTTT. Amino acids: CSVQRAQGKLFF.

CDR3 residues: CASSRGLSYNEQFF. DNA of the CDR3: TGTGCCAGCTCAAGAGGGCTCTCCTACAATGAGCAGTTCTTC. The chain recombines TRBV5-8 with TRBJ2-1, with D maybe TRBD2 (5 bases). V was cut by 7 bases and J by 0 bases, with 11 bases left in between. The CDR3 has 14 amino acids. Germline loops: CDR1 SGHTS, CDR2 YDEGEE.

This chain links TRBV5-4 with TRBJ2-3; TRBD1 matches 8 bases. Germline values: CDR1 SGHNT, CDR2 YYREEE (reference sequence). V lost 0 bases and J lost 5; bases outside the gene matches: 2. The CDR3 contains 14 residues. The CDR3 sequence: CASSLDRGVDTQYF. The DNA for the CDR3 is TGTGCCAGCAGCTTGGACAGGGGGGTAGATACGCAGTATTTT.

The chain recombines TRBV19 with TRBJ2-7, with 9 nucleotides matching TRBD1. CDR3 size: 12 residues. V was clipped by 8 bases and J by 5 bases; unmatched bases: 4. Germline V gives CDR1 LNHDA, CDR2 SQIVND (reference sequence). The CDR3 coding sequence is TGTGCCAGTGGGGACAGGGAGCACGAGCAGTACTTC. Its translation is CASGDREHEQYF.

The rearrangement uses TRBV6-5 and TRBJ2-7; D may be TRBD2 (5 bases). Germline V lookup: CDR1 MNHEY, CDR2 SVGAGI. The CDR3 is 13 residues long. V lost 6 bases and J lost 2, with 11 bases in between. CDR3 nucleotide sequence: TGTGCCAGCAGCTTCTCCGGGGCCTACGAGCAGTACTTC. Its protein is CASSFSGAYEQYF.

The genes are TRBV5-5 and TRBJ1-2; 7 nucleotides match TRBD1. The V gene end was trimmed by 0 bases and the J gene end by 0 bases; junction bases not matched to a gene: 2. Germline-derived CDR1 and CDR2 are SGHKS and YYEKEE (reference sequence). This CDR3 has 15 residues. The CDR3 nucleotides are TGTGCCAGCAGCTTGGGGGACAGTCCTAACTATGGCTACACCTTC. Amino acids: CASSLGDSPNYGYTF. The complete variable domain, with remaining parts taken from reference TRBV5-5 and TRBJ1-2, reads DAGVTQSPTHLIKTRGQQVTLRCSPISGHKSVSWYQQVLGQGPQFIFQYYEKEERGRGNFPDRFSARQFPNYSSELNVNALLLGDSALYLCASSLGDSPNYGYTFGSGTRLTVV.

V is TRBV4-2 and J is TRBJ2-1; 10 bases match TRBD2. Germline V gene lookup returns CDR1 LGHNA and CDR2 YNFKEQ. CDR3 length: 16 residues. The V segment lost 1 base and the J segment 7 bases; nucleotides outside the gene matches: 7. CDR3 nucleotide sequence: TGTGCCAGCAGCCAAGGAGCGGGGGGGCCCGGGAATGAGCAGTTCTTC. As protein: CASSQGAGGPGNEQFF.

The CDR3 loop is CASSVSGDPYEQYF. The CDR3 bases are TGTGCCAGCAGCGTATCCGGGGATCCCTACGAGCAGTACTTC. The chain has TRBV9 and TRBJ2-7, with D possibly TRBD2 on 5 matching bases. V lost 1 base and J lost 2, with 10 bases in between. Per germline, CDR1 SGDLS and CDR2 YYNGEE. This CDR3 is 14 amino acids long.

This chain links TRBV24-1 with TRBJ1-5; perhaps TRBD1 as D (6 bases). This CDR3 has 14 residues. The ends were cut back, 7 bases at V and 4 bases at J, with 13 bases in the middle. Germline loops: CDR1 KGHDR, CDR2 SFDVKD. CDR3 sequence reads: CATSETGYNQPQHF. CDR3 DNA sequence: TGTGCCACCAGCGAAACAGGGTATAATCAGCCCCAGCATTTT.